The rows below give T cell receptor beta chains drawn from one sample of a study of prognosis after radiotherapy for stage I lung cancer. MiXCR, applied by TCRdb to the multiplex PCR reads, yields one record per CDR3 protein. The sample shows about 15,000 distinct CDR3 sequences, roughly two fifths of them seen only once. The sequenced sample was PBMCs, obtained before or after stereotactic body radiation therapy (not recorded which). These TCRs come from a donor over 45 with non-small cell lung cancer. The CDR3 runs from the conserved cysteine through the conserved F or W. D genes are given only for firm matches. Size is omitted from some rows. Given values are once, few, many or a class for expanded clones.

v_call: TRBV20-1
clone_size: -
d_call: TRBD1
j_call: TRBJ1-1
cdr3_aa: CSAEPGQGGYEAFF
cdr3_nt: TGCAGTGCCGAACCGGGACAGGGGGGTTATGAAGCTTTCTTT

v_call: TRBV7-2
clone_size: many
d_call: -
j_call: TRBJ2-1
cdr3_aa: CASSTGYSYNEQFF
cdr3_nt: TGTGCCAGCAGCACAGGGTACTCCTACAATGAGCAGTTCTTC

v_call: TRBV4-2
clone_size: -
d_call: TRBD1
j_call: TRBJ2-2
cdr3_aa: CASSQFPDRGNTGELFF
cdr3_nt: TGTGCCAGCAGCCAGTTCCCGGACAGGGGTAACACCGGGGAGCTGTTTTTT

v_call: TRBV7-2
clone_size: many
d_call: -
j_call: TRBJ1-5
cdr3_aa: CASSGYRAGQPQHF
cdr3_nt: TGTGCCAGCAGCGGATACAGGGCCGGTCAGCCCCAGCATTTT

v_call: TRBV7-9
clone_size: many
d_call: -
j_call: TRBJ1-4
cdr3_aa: CASTEGNEKLFF
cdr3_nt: TGTGCCAGCACCGAGGGTAATGAAAAACTGTTTTTT

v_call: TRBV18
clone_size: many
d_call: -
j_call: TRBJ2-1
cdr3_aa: CASSPSDNEQFF
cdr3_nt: TGTGCCAGCTCACCCTCCGACAATGAGCAGTTCTTC

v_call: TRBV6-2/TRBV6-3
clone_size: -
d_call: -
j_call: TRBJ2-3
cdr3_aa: CASSLDETSTDTQYF
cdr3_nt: TGTGCCAGCAGCCTGGACGAGACTAGCACAGATACGCAGTATTTT

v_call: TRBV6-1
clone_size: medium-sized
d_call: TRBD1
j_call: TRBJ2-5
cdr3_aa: CASSESGGYETQYF
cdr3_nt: TGTGCCAGCAGTGAGTCAGGGGGCTATGAGACCCAGTACTTC

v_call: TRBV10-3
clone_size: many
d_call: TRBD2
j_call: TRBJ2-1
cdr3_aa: CAISRGSGGKFSSGNEQFF
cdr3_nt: TGTGCCATCAGTCGCGGGTCGGGGGGGAAGTTTTCGTCCGGCAATGAGCAGTTCTTC

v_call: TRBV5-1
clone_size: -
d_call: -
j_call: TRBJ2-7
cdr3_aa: CASSLGTGGISYEQYF
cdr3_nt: TGCGCCAGCAGCTTGGGAACGGGTGGAATCTCCTACGAGCAGTACTTC

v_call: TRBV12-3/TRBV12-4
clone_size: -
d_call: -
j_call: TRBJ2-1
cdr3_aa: CASSLGLSYEQFF
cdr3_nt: TGTGCCAGCAGTTTAGGCCTCAGCTATGAGCAGTTCTTC

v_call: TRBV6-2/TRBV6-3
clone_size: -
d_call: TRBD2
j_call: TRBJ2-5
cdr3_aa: CASSRDPSGKETQYF
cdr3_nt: TGTGCCAGCAGCCGAGACCCTAGCGGGAAAGAGACCCAGTACTTC

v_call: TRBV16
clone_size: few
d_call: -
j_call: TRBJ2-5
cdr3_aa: CASSQYGTAKETQYF
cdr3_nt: TGTGCCAGCAGCCAATACGGGACCGCAAAAGAGACCCAGTACTTC

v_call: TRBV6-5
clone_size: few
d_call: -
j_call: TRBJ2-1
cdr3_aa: CASSYTRNLYNEQSF
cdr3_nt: TGTGCCAGCAGTTATACTAGGAATTTGTATAATGAGCAGTCCTTC

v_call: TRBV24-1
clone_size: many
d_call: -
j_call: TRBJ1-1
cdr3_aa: CATSDDSLGNTEAFF
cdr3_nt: TGTGCCACCAGTGATGACTCATTGGGGAACACTGAAGCTTTCTTT

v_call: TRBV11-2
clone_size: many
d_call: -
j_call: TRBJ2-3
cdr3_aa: CASSLTADTQYF
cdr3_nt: TGTGCCAGCAGCCTGACCGCAGATACGCAGTATTTT

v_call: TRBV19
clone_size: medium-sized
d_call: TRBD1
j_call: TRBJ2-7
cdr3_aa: CASSSRDRGHEQYF
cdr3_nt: TGTGCCAGTAGTTCCCGGGACAGGGGCCACGAGCAGTACTTC

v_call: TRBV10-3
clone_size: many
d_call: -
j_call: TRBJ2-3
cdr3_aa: CAISENGENTQYF
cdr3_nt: TGTGCCATCAGTGAGAATGGAGAAAATACGCAGTATTTT

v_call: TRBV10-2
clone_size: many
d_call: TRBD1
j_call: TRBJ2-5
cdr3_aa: CASSERGLGTQYF
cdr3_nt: TGCGCCAGCAGTGAGAGGGGGCTTGGGACCCAGTACTTC

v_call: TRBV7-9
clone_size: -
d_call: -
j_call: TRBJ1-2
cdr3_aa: CASSSLGIPQYGYTF
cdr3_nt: TGTGCCAGCAGCTCCTTGGGTATTCCGCAATATGGCTACACCTTC

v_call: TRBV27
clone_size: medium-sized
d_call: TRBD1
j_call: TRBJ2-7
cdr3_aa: CASRRTGSSYEQYF
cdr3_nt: TGTGCCAGCAGGCGGACAGGGTCCTCCTACGAGCAGTACTTC

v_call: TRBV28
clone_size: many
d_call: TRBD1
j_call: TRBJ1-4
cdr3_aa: CASSFSRTGSHWALFF
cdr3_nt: TGTGCCAGCAGTTTTTCTCGGACAGGGTCTCATTGGGCACTGTTTTTT

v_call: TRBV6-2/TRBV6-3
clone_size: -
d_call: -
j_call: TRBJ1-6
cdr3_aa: CASSRQAHNSPLHF
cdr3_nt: TGTGCCAGCAGTCGACAGGCTCATAATTCACCCCTCCACTTT

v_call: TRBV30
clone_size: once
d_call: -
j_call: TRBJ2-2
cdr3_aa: CAWRRGTGELFF
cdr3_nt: TGTGCCTGGAGACGGGGAACCGGGGAGCTGTTTTTT

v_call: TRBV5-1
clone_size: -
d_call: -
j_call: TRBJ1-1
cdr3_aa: CASSSSDSSNTEAFF
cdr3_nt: TGCGCCAGCAGCTCCTCGGACAGTTCGAACACTGAAGCTTTCTTT

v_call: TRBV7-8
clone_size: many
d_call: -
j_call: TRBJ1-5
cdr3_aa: CASSLGRDWSNQPQHF
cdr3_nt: TGTGCCAGCAGCTTAGGCCGGGACTGGAGCAATCAGCCCCAGCATTTT

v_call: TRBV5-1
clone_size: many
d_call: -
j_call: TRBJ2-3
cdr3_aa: CASSSALGDTQYF
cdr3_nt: TGCGCCAGCAGCAGTGCTCTAGGAGATACGCAGTATTTT

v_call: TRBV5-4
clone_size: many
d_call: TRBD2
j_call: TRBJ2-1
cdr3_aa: CASSLSGPASGRGEQFF
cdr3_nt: TGTGCCAGCAGCTTGTCTGGTCCGGCTAGCGGGAGGGGTGAGCAGTTCTTC

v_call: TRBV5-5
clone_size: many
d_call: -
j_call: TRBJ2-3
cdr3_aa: CASSLVATPMTDTQYF
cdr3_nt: TGTGCCAGCAGCTTGGTCGCGACGCCAATGACAGATACGCAGTATTTT

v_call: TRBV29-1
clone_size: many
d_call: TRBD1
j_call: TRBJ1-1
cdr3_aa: CSAGQANTEAFF
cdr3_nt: TGCAGCGCTGGACAGGCAAACACTGAAGCTTTCTTT

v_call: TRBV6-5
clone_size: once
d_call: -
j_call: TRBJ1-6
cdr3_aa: CASSDSAFYGSYNSPLHF
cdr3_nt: TGTGCCAGCAGTGACTCGGCATTTTATGGCTCCTATAATTCACCCCTCCACTTT

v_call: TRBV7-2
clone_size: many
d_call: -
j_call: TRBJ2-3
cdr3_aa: CASSSLRGDTQYF
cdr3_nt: TGTGCCAGCAGCTCTCTTCGCGGGGATACGCAGTATTTT

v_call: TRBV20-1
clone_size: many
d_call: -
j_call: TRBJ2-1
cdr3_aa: CSAETESSYNEQFF
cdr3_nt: TGCAGTGCAGAAACAGAAAGCTCCTACAATGAGCAGTTCTTC

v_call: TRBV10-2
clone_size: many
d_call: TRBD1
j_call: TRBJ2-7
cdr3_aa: CATGQYEQYF
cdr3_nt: TGCGCCACGGGACAGTACGAGCAGTACTTC

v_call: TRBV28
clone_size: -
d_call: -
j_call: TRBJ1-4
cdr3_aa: CASRGSVEKLFF
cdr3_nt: TGTGCCAGCAGGGGTTCGGTTGAAAAACTGTTTTTT

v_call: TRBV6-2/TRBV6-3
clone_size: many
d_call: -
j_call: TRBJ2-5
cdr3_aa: CASSYVEETQYF
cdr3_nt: TGTGCCAGCAGTTACGTGGAGGAGACCCAGTACTTC

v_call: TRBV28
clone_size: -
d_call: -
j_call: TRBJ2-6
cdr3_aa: CASSGFTRANVLTF
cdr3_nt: TGTGCCAGCAGTGGGTTTACTCGGGCCAACGTCCTGACTTTC

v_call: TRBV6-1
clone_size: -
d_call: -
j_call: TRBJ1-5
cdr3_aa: CASTRGRDQGPQHF
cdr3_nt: TGTGCCAGCACCCGGGGGAGGGATCAAGGGCCCCAGCATTTT

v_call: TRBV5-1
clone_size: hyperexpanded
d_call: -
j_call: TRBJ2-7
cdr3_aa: CASSLEQSVRASEQYF
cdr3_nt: TGCGCCAGCAGCTTGGAACAATCGGTCCGGGCGTCCGAGCAGTACTTC

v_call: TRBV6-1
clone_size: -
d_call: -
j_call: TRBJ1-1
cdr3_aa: CASSLEGGMDTEAFF
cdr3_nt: TGTGCCAGCAGTCTAGAAGGGGGTATGGACACTGAAGCTTTCTTT

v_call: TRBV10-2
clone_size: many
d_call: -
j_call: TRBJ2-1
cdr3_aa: CASTREQSFSYNEQFF
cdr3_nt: TGCGCCAGCACTAGAGAACAGTCCTTCTCCTACAATGAGCAGTTCTTC

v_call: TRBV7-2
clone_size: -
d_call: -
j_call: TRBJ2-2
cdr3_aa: CASSLLGTGELFF
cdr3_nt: TGTGCCAGCAGCTTACTAGGAACCGGGGAGCTGTTTTTT

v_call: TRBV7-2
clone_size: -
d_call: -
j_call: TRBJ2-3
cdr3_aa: CASSLVVVNTDTQYF
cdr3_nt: TGTGCCAGCAGCTTAGTGGTAGTTAACACAGATACGCAGTATTTT

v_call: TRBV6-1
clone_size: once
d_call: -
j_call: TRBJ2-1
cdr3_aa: CASSVDSNEQFF
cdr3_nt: TGTGCCAGCAGTGTGGACAGCAATGAGCAGTTCTTC

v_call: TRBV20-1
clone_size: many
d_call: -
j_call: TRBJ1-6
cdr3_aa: CSAPLQWGTSPLHF
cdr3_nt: TGCAGTGCTCCTCTTCAATGGGGGACTTCACCCCTCCACTTT

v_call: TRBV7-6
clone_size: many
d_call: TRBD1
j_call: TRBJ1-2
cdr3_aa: CASSSVGGDGYTF
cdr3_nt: TGTGCCAGCAGCTCCGTAGGGGGCGATGGCTACACCTTC